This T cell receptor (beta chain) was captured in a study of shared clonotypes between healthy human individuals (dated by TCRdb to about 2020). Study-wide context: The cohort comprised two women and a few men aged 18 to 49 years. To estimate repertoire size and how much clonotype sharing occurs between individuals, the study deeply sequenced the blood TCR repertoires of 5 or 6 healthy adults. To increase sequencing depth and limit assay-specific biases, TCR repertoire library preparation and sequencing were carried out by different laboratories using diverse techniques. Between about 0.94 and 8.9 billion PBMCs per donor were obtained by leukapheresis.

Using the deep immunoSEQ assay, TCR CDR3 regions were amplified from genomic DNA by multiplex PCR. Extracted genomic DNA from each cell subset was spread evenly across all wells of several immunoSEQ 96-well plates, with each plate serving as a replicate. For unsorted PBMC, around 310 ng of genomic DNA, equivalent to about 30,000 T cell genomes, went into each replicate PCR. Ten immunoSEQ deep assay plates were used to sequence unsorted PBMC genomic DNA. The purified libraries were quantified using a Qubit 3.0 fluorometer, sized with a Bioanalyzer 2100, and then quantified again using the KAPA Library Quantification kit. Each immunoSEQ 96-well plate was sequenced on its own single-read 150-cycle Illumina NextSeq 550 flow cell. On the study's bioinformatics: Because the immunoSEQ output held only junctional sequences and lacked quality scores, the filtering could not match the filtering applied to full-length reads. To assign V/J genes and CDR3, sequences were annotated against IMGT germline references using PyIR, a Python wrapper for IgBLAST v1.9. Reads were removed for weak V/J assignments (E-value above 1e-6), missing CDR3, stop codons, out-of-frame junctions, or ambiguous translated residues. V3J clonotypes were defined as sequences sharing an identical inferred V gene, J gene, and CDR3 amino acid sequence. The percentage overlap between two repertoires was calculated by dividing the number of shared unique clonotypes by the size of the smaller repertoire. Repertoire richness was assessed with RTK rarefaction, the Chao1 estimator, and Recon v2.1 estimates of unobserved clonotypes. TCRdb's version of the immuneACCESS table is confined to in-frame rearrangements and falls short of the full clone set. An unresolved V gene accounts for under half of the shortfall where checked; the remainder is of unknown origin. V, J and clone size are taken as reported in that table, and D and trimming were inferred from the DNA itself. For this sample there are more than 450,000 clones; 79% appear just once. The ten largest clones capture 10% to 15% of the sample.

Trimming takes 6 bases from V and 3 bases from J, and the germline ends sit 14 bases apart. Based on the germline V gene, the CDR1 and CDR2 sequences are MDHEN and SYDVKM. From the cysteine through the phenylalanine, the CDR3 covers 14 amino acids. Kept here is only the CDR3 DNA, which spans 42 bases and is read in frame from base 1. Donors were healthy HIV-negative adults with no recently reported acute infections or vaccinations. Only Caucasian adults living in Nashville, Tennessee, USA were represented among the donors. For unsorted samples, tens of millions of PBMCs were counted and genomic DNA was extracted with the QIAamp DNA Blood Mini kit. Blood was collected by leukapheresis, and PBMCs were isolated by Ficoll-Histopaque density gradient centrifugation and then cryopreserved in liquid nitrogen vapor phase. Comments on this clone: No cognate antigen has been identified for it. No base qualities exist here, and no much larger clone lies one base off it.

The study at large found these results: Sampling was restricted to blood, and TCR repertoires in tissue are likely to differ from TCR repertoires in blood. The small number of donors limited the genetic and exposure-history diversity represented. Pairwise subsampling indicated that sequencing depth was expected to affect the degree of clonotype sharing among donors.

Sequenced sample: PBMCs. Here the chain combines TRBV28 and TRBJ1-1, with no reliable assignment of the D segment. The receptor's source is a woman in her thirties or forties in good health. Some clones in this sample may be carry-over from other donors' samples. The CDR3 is CASSTQPSYTEAFF. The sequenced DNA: TGTGCCAGCAGCACCCAGCCTTCGTACACTGAAGCTTTCTTT.